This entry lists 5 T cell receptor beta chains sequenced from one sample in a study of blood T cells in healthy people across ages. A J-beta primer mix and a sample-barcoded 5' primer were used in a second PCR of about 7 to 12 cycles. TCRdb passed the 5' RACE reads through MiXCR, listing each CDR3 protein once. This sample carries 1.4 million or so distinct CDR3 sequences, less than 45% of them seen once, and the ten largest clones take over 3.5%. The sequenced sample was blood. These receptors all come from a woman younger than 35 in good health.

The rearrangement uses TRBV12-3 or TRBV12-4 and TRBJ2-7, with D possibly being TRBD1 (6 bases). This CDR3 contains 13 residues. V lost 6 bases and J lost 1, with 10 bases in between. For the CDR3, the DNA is TGTGCCAGCAGGCGGACAGATTCCTACGAGCAGTACTTC. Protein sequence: CASRRTDSYEQYF.

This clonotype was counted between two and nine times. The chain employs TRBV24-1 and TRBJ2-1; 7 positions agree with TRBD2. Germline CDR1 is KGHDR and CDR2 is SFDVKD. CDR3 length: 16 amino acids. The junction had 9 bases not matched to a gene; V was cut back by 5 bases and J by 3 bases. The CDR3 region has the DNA TGTGCCACCAGTGTCCGAGGCGGGGGTTTCTACAATGAGCAGTTCTTC. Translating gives CATSVRGGGFYNEQFF.

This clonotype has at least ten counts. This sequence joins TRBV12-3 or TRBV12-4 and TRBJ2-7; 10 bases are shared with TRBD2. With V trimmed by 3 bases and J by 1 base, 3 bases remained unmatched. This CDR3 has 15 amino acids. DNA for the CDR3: TGTGCCAGCAGTTTTCAAGCGGGGGGGTCCTACGAGCAGTACTTC. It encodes CASSFQAGGSYEQYF.

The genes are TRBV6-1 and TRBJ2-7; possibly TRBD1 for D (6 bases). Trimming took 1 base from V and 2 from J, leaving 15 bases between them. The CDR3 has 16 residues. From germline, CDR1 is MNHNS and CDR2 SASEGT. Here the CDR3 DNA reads TGTGCCAGCAGTGAAGGTTTTCAGGGGCCAGCCTACGAGCAGTACTTC. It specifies CASSEGFQGPAYEQYF.

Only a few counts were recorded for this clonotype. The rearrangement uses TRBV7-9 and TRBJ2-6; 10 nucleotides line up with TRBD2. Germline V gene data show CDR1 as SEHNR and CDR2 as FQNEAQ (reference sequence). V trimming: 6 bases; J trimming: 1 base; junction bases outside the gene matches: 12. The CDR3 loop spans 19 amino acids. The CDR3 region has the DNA TGTGCCAGCAGTTTCCGTAAGCGGGAGGGCCAGTCTGGGGCCAACGTCCTGACTTTC. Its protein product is CASSFRKREGQSGANVLTF.